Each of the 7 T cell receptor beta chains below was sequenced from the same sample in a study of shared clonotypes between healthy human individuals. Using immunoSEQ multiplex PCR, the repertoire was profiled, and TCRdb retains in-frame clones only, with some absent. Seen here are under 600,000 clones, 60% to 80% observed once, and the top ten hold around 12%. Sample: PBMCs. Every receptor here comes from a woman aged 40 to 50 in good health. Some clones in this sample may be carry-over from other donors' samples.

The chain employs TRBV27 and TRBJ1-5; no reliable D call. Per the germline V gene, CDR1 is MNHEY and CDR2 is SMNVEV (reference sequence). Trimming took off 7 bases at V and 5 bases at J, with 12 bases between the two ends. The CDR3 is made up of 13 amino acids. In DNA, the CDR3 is TGTGCCAGCACCCCCTCACGTTATCAGCCCCAGCATTTT. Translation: CASTPSRYQPQHF.

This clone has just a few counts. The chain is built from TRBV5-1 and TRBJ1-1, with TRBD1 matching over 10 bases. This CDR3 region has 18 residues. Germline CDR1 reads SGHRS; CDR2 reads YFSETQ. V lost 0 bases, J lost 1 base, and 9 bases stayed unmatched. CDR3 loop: CASSLARGTGAGNTEAFF. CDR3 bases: TGCGCCAGCAGCTTGGCGCGTGGGACAGGGGCAGGGAACACTGAAGCTTTCTTT.

The CDR3 DNA follows: TGTGCATATAAACAGGGGACGGACGGCTACACCTTC. Protein sequence: CAYKQGTDGYTF. The chain has TRBV28 and TRBJ1-2; 7 bases fit TRBD1. The germline gives CDR1 MDHEN, CDR2 SYDVKM. There are 12 residues in the CDR3.

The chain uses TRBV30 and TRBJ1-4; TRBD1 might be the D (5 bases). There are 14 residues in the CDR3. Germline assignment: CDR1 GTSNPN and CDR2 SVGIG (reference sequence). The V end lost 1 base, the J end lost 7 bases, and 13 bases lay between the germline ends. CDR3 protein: CAWSGQFPGEKLFF. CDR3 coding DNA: TGTGCCTGGAGTGGACAGTTCCCTGGTGAAAAACTGTTTTTT.

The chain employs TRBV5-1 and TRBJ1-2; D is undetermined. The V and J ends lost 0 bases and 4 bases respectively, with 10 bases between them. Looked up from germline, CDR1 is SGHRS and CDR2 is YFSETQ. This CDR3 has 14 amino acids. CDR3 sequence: CASSLETVSYGYTF. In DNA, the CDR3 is TGCGCCAGCAGCTTGGAAACAGTAAGCTATGGCTACACCTTC. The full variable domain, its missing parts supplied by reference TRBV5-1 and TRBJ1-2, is KAGVTQTPRYLIKTRGQQVTLSCSPISGHRSVSWYQQTPGQGLQFLFEYFSETQRNKGNFPGRFSGRQFSNSRSEMNVSTLELGDSALYLCASSLETVSYGYTFGSGTRLTVV.

The CDR3 DNA follows: TGTGCCAGCAGCTTGGTCGGGGCAGTGTCTGGCACTGAAGCTTTCTTT. Its translation is CASSLVGAVSGTEAFF. The chain combines TRBV5-6 with TRBJ1-1; D perhaps matches TRBD1 (5 bases). Trimming took 0 bases from V and 4 from J, leaving 16 bases between them. The CDR3 is 16 residues long. The V gene's germline CDR1 is SGHDT and CDR2 YYEEEE. Looking up the rest from reference TRBV5-6 and TRBJ1-1 gives the full variable domain: DAGVTQSPTHLIKTRGQQVTLRCSPKSGHDTVSWYQQALGQGPQFIFQYYEEEERQRGNFPDRFSGHQFPNYSSELNVNALLLGDSALYLCASSLVGAVSGTEAFFGQGTRLTVV.

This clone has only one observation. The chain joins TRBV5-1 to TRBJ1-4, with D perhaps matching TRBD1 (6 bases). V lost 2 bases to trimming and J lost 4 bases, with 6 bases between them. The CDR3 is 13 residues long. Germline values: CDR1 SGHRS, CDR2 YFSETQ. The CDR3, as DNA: TGCGCCAGCAGCTTACAGGGTAATGAAAAACTGTTTTTT. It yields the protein CASSLQGNEKLFF.